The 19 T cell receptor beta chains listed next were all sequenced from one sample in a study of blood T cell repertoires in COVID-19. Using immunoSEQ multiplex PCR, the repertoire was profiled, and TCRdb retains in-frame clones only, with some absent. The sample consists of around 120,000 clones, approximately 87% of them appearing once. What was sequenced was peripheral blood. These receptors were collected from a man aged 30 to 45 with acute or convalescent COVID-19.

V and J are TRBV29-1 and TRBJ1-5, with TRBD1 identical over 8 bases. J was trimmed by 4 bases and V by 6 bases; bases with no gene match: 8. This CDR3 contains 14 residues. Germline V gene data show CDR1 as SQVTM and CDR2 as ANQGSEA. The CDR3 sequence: CSVVGQGKNQPQHF. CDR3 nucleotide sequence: TGCAGCGTGGTTGGACAGGGTAAAAATCAGCCCCAGCATTTT.

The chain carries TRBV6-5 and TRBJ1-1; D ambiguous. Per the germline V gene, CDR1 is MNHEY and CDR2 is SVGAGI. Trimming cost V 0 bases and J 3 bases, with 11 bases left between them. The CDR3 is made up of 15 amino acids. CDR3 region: CASSYSNEADTEAFF. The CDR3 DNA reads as TGTGCCAGCAGTTACTCGAACGAGGCGGACACTGAAGCTTTCTTT.

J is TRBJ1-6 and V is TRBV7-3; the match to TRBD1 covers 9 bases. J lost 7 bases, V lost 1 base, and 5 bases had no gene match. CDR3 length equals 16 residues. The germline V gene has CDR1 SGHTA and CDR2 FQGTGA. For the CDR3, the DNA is TGTGCCAGCAGCTTAAATGGACAGGGGACGAATTCACCCCTCCACTTT. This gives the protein CASSLNGQGTNSPLHF.

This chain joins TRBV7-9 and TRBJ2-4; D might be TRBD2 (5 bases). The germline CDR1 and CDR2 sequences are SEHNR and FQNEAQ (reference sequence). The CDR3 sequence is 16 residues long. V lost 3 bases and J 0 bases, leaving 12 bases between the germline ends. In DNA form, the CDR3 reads TGTGCCAGCAGCTTTTCGGGGAATTTAGCCAAAAACATTCAGTACTTC. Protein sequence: CASSFSGNLAKNIQYF.

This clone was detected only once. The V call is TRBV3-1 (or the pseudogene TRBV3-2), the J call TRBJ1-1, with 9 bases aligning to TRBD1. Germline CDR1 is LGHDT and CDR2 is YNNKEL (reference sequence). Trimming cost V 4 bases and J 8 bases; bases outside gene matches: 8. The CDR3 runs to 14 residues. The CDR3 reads CASSPSWTGVEAFF. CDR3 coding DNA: TGTGCCAGCAGCCCTTCATGGACAGGGGTCGAAGCTTTCTTT.

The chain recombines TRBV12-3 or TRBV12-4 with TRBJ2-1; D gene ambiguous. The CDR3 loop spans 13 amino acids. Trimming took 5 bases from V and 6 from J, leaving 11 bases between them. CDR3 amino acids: CASSPHASNEQFF. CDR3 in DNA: TGTGCCAGCAGTCCTCACGCGAGCAATGAGCAGTTCTTC.

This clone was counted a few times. The DNA of the CDR3 is TGTGCCAGCACGCCCGACAGCTATCAGCCCCAGCATTTT. Protein sequence: CASTPDSYQPQHF. The rearrangement joins TRBV18 to TRBJ1-5, with a tentative D call TRBD1 (5 bases). This CDR3 contains 13 residues. Germline CDR1 reads KGHSH; CDR2 reads LQKENI. V was clipped by 8 bases and J by 5 bases, with 13 bases between them.

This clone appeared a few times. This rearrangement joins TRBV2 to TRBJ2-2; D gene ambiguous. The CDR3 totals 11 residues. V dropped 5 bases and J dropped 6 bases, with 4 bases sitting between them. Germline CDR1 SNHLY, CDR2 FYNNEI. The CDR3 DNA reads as TGTGCCAGCAGTTCTCCCGGGGAGCTGTTTTTT. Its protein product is CASSSPGELFF.

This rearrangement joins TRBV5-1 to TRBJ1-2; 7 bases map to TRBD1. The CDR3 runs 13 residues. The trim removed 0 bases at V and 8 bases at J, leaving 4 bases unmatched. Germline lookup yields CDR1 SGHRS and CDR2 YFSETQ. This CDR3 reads CASSLEGGRGYTF. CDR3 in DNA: TGCGCCAGCAGCTTGGAAGGGGGCCGAGGCTACACCTTC.

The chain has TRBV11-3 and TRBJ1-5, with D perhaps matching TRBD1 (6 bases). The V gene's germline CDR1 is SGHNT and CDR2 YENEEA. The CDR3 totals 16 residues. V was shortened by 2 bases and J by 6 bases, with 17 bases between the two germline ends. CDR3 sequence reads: CASSLLGQSSFQPQHF. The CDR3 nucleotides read TGTGCCAGCAGCTTACTAGGACAGAGTTCGTTTCAGCCCCAGCATTTT.

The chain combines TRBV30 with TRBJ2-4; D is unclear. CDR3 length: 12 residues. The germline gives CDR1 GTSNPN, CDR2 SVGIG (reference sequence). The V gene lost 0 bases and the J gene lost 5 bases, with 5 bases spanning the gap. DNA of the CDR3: TGTGCCTGGAGTGTGGCCCAAAACATTCAGTACTTC. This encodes CAWSVAQNIQYF.

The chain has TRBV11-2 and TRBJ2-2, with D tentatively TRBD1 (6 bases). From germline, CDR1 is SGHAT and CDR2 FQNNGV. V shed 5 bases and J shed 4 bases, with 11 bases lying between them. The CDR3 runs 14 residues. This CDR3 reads CASSPTGTTGELFF. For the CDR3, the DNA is TGTGCCAGCAGCCCTACAGGGACCACCGGGGAGCTGTTTTTT.

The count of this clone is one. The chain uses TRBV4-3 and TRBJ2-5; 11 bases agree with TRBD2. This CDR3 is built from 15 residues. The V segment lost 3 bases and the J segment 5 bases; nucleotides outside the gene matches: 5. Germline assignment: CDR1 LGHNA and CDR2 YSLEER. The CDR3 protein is CASSHVAGGLETQYF. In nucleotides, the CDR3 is TGCGCCAGCAGCCACGTAGCGGGGGGGCTGGAGACCCAGTACTTC.

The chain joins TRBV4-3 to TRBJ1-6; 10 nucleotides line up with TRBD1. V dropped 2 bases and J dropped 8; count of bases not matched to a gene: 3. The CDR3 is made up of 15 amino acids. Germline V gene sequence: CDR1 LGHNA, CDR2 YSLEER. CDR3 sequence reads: CASSQQGTGDSPLHF. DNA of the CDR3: TGCGCCAGCAGCCAACAAGGGACAGGGGATTCACCCCTCCACTTT.

In DNA, the CDR3 is TGCACCAGCAGCCAGACTAGCGGGAGGGCGAACATTCAGTACTTC. It encodes CTSSQTSGRANIQYF. The chain couples TRBV1 to TRBJ2-4; TRBD2, the table's D call, was not compared with the DNA. TRBV1 is classified as a pseudogene. This CDR3 has 15 amino acids.

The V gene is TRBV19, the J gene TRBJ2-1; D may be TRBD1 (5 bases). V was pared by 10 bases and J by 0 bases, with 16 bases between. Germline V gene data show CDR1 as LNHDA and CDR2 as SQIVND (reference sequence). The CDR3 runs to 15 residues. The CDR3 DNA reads TGTGCCACTTCCCAGGGTCCTAGCTCCTACAATGAGCAGTTCTTC. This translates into CATSQGPSSYNEQFF.

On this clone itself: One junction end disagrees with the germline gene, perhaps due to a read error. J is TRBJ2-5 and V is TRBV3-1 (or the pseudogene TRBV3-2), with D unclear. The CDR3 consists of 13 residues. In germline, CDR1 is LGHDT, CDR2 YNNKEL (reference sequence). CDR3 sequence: CASRQDPQETQYF. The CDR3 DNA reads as TGTGCCAGCAGACAAGACCCTCAAGAGACCCAGTACTTC.

CDR3: CASSQELNTGELFF. The DNA of the CDR3 is TGTGCCAGCAGCCAAGAGTTAAACACCGGGGAGCTGTTTTTT. The genes are TRBV3-1 (or the pseudogene TRBV3-2) and TRBJ2-2; D is undetermined. The germline V and J ends were trimmed by 0 bases and 2 bases, with 4 bases remaining between them. CDR3 length equals 14 residues. The germline V gene has CDR1 LGHDT and CDR2 YNNKEL (reference sequence).

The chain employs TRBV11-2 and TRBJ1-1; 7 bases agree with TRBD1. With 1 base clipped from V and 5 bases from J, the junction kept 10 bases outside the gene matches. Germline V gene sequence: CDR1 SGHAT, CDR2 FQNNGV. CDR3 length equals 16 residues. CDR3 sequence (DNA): TGTGCCAGCAGCTTAGGACAGGGTTGGAGGGGAACTGAAGCTTTCTTT. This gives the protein CASSLGQGWRGTEAFF.